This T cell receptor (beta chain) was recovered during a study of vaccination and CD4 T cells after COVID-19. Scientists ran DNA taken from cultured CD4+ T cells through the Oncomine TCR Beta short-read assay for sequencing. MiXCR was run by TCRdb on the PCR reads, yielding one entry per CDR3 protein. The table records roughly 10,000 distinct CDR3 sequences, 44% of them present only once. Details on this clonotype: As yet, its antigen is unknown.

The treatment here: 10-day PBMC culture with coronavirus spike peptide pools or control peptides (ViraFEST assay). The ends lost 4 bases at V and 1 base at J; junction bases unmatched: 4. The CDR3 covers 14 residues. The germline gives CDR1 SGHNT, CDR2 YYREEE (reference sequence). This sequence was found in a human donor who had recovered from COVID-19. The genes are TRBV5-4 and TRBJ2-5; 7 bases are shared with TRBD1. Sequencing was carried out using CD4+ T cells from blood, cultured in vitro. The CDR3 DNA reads TGTGCCAGCAGCCCGGGACAGCTCCAAGAGACCCAGTACTTC. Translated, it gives CASSPGQLQETQYF.